The T cell receptor (beta chain) under discussion was sequenced for a study of somatic mutations in cytotoxic T cells in rheumatoid arthritis. Germline lookup yields CDR1 MGHDK and CDR2 SYGVNS. With 4 bases removed from V and 7 bases from J, the gap between germline ends came to 5 bases. The CDR3 totals 11 residues. The table came from immunoSEQ multiplex PCR; TCRdb's copy has only in-frame clones and leaves some out. The data hold approximately 20,000 clones, with 80% to 90% observed a single time. Findings and caveats of the study: What antigens the expanded CD8+ clones targeted remained unknown. With some 62 patients examined, fewer than 10 had a largest CD8+ clone exceeding 20% of CD8+ cells.

Remarks on this clone: Antigen unknown.

V and J are TRBV25-1 and TRBJ2-1, with a possible D match to TRBD2 (5 bases). The sequenced sample consisted of CD8+ T cells sorted from blood. The clonotype was recovered from a man aged 40-50 years in good health. In DNA, the CDR3 is TGTGCCAGCAGTGCGGGGAATGAGCAGTTCTTC. Amino acids: CASSAGNEQFF.